This TCR beta chain was sequenced in a study of T cell responses to AZD1222 COVID-19 vaccine. Study at large: Pooling of second doses given at about 4 or about 12 weeks was done. The study's findings and limits: Among spike-specific TCRs, nearly half reportedly target unmutated variant regions. Repertoire sampling happened only post peak T cell response. Vaccine-associated CD4 TCRs spanned spike, dominant at 160-218 and 743-854.

Libraries were prepared by immunoSEQ multiplex PCR; TCRdb keeps only in-frame clonotypes and omits some of them. This table holds roughly 140,000 clones, just over 90% found once. Trimming left V 6 bases short and J 6 bases short, with 12 bases between. Germline CDR1 SNHLY, CDR2 FYNNEI. The CDR3 consists of 12 residues. Note on this clone: The antigen remains undetermined.

The receptor's source is an adult in good health. This rearrangement joins TRBV2 to TRBJ2-7; no clear D. The material was peripheral blood, obtained on day 0 of AZD1222 vaccination. The CDR3, as DNA: TGTGCCAGCAGCCTACAGCTCGGCGAGCAGTACTTC. Its protein product is CASSLQLGEQYF.